Below are 24 T cell receptor beta chains sequenced from a single sample in a study of shared clonotypes between healthy human individuals (dated by TCRdb to 2020 to 2022). To prepare the library, the immunoSEQ multiplex PCR assay was applied. The table comes from immuneACCESS by way of TCRdb, which keeps in-frame sequences with V and J called. Part of the clones is missing from these tables; in studies checked, under half for an unresolved V gene and the rest for unknown reasons. This sample lists more than 400,000 clones; over 70% were detected once. The biggest ten clones account for about 13% of the sample. The sample comprised PBMCs. These TCRs come from a woman aged 40 to 50 in good health. Some clones in this sample may be carry-over from other donors' samples.

To note about this clone: A far more abundant clone sits one base away, making this likely a read error. J is TRBJ2-7 and V is TRBV7-2; D is undetermined. Germline assignment: CDR1 SGHTA and CDR2 FQGNSA. CDR3 length equals 11 residues. V gave up 5 bases and J gave up 0 bases, with 2 bases separating them. The CDR3 loop is CASSHSYEQYF. CDR3 sequence (DNA): TGTGCCAGCAGCCACTCCTACGAGCAGTACTTC. Full variable domain (remainder filled in from reference TRBV7-2 and TRBJ2-7): GAGVSQSPSNKVTEKGKDVELRCDPISGHTALYWYRQSLGQGLEFLIYFQGNSAPDKSGLPSDRFSAERTGGSVSTLTIQRTQQEDSAVYLCASSHSYEQYFGPGTRLTVT.

The CDR3 nucleotides read TGTGCCAGTAGTATCGCAGCAGGGGTAGGTGGCTACACCTTC. Its protein is CASSIAAGVGGYTF. V is TRBV19 and J is TRBJ1-2; tentative D call: TRBD1 (6 bases). Germline V gene lookup returns CDR1 LNHDA and CDR2 SQIVND (reference sequence). The CDR3 runs to 14 residues. V was pared by 3 bases and J by 7 bases, with 15 bases between.

V usage is TRBV5-1 and J usage is TRBJ2-3, with 12 nucleotides matching TRBD2. The CDR3 sequence is 18 residues long. Germline values: CDR1 SGHRS, CDR2 YFSETQ. The ends lost 1 base at V and 1 base at J; junction bases unmatched: 7. The CDR3 nucleotides read TGCGCCAGCAGCTTGCTGGGACTAGCGGGTTCCCGCACAGATACGCAGTATTTT. This gives the protein CASSLLGLAGSRTDTQYF.

This clone was counted between two and nine times. The V gene is TRBV10-3, the J gene TRBJ2-5; TRBD1 agrees at 7 bases. This CDR3 has 14 amino acids. V dropped 6 bases and J dropped 4; count of bases not matched to a gene: 8. Per germline, CDR1 ENHRY and CDR2 SYGVKD. The CDR3 loop reads CAISDGQVAETQYF. DNA of the CDR3: TGTGCCATCAGCGACGGACAGGTCGCAGAGACCCAGTACTTC.

This rearrangement joins TRBV29-1 to TRBJ2-7; D uncertain. CDR1 and CDR2 (germline): SQVTM, ANQGSEA. Trimming shortened V by 4 bases and J by 0 bases, and 13 bases separated the two germline ends. CDR3 length: 14 residues. The CDR3: CSVAISGGSYEQYF. The CDR3 nucleotides are TGCAGCGTTGCGATTTCGGGTGGCTCCTACGAGCAGTACTTC.

V usage is TRBV6-6 and J usage is TRBJ2-1; D tentatively reads TRBD1 or TRBD2 (6 bases each). This CDR3 is built from 15 residues. V was cut by 5 bases and J by 5 bases, with 16 bases left in between. Germline-derived CDR1 and CDR2 are MNHNY and SVGAGI (reference sequence). The CDR3 spells CASSPGWGADNEQFF. The CDR3 nucleotides are TGTGCCAGCAGTCCGGGCTGGGGGGCCGACAATGAGCAGTTCTTC.

This chain uses TRBV2 with TRBJ2-2, with D maybe TRBD2 (6 bases). The CDR3 contains 16 residues. The V gene lost 4 bases and the J gene lost 2 bases, with 14 bases spanning the gap. Germline loops: CDR1 SNHLY, CDR2 FYNNEI. The CDR3 protein is CASSGWGTENTGELFF. The CDR3, as DNA: TGTGCCAGCAGTGGATGGGGGACTGAAAACACCGGGGAGCTGTTTTTT.

This sequence joins TRBV5-1 and TRBJ1-2; 9 bases fit TRBD1. CDR1 is SGHRS and CDR2 is YFSETQ in the germline V gene. CDR3 size: 14 residues. J was trimmed by 3 bases and V by 4 bases; bases with no gene match: 4. The CDR3 DNA reads as TGCGCCAGCAGCACCACAGGGGGCGACTATGGCTACACCTTC. This codes for CASSTTGGDYGYTF.

J is TRBJ2-5 and V is TRBV7-8; D is perhaps TRBD1 or TRBD2 (5 bases each). The CDR3 is made up of 16 amino acids. Per the germline V gene, CDR1 is SGHVS and CDR2 is FQNEAQ. The V gene lost 3 bases and the J gene lost 0 bases, with 14 bases spanning the gap. The CDR3 protein is CASSLGLGEDQETQYF. CDR3 bases: TGTGCCAGCAGCTTGGGGCTGGGGGAAGACCAAGAGACCCAGTACTTC.

The chain employs TRBV7-3 and TRBJ2-1; 7 bases are a match to TRBD1. The CDR3 covers 16 residues. V lost 5 bases and J lost 12; bases outside the gene matches: 19. CDR1 is SGHTA, CDR2 FQGTGA, per germline. CDR3 region: CASSPHGVGTAQVQFF. CDR3 DNA sequence: TGTGCCAGCAGCCCTCATGGGGTCGGGACAGCCCAGGTGCAGTTCTTC.

This sequence joins TRBV5-4 and TRBJ1-2; tentatively, D is TRBD1 (6 bases). Trimming pared 4 bases from V and 8 bases from J, leaving 15 bases between. CDR3 length: 13 amino acids. Germline V gives CDR1 SGHNT, CDR2 YYREEE (reference sequence). CDR3 loop: CASSLSGAGGYTF. Here the CDR3 DNA reads TGTGCCAGCAGCCTGTCAGGGGCGGGGGGCTACACCTTC.

The CDR3 spells CASSLGPGQGDTEAFF. CDR3 nucleotide sequence: TGTGCCAGCAGCTTAGGACCGGGACAGGGGGACACTGAAGCTTTCTTT. The J gene is TRBJ1-1, the V gene TRBV7-9; 11 nucleotides line up with TRBD1. CDR1 and CDR2 from the germline V gene are SEHNR and FQNEAQ (reference sequence). The CDR3 has 16 residues. Trimming cost V 1 base and J 3 bases; bases outside gene matches: 4.

The chain uses TRBV28 and TRBJ2-1; D gene ambiguous. The length of the CDR3 is 15 residues. CDR1 is MDHEN and CDR2 is SYDVKM in the germline V gene. V was trimmed by 3 bases and J by 9 bases, leaving 18 bases between them. The CDR3 DNA sequence: TGTGCCAGCAGTTTCGGCCGAAACCCTTCCATTGAGCAGTTCTTC. This sequence encodes CASSFGRNPSIEQFF.

This clone was found once. The rearrangement links TRBV27 to TRBJ2-3; tentatively, D is TRBD2 (6 bases). The length of the CDR3 is 14 residues. Germline V lookup: CDR1 MNHEY, CDR2 SMNVEV (reference sequence). Trimming took off 6 bases at V and 2 bases at J, with 12 bases between the two ends. This chain's CDR3 is CASSWGLDTDTQYF. In DNA, the CDR3 is TGTGCCAGCAGCTGGGGACTCGACACAGATACGCAGTATTTT.

The genes are TRBV19 and TRBJ1-1; no firm D call. Germline-derived CDR1 and CDR2 are LNHDA and SQIVND (reference sequence). This CDR3 is built from 14 residues. The germline V and J ends were trimmed by 1 base and 0 bases, with 6 bases remaining between them. CDR3 DNA sequence: TGTGCCAGTAGTATAGGGGTGATGAACACTGAAGCTTTCTTT. Residues: CASSIGVMNTEAFF.

This chain connects TRBV7-9 to TRBJ2-4; D is perhaps TRBD1 (5 bases). This CDR3 has 17 amino acids. V dropped 1 base and J dropped 0 bases, with 13 bases sitting between them. The germline V gene has CDR1 SEHNR and CDR2 FQNEAQ (reference sequence). CDR3 in DNA: TGTGCCAGCAGCTTAGTCGACAGCAGCCTAGCCAAAAACATTCAGTACTTC. Residues: CASSLVDSSLAKNIQYF.

The chain is built from TRBV10-3 and TRBJ1-5; D gene unclear. Germline values: CDR1 ENHRY, CDR2 SYGVKD. Trimming shortened V by 5 bases and J by 2 bases, and 7 bases separated the two germline ends. The CDR3 is 13 amino acids. DNA of the CDR3: TGTGCCATCAGTACGGACGGCAATCAGCCCCAGCATTTT. Translation: CAISTDGNQPQHF.

This chain links TRBV2 with TRBJ2-7; maybe TRBD2 (6 bases). The CDR3 contains 11 residues. Germline V CDR1 and CDR2: SNHLY, FYNNEI. V lost 6 bases and J lost 7, with 10 bases in between. Here the CDR3 reads CASSRETEQYF. CDR3 bases: TGTGCCAGCAGCCGGGAGACGGAGCAGTACTTC.

As for this clone: A read error may explain this, as a much larger clone is one base away. This chain links TRBV5-6 with TRBJ2-1; 7 bases are a match to TRBD2. The CDR3 extends over 16 amino acids. Trimming took 4 bases from V and 6 from J; bases not matched to a gene: 13. Germline CDR1 is SGHDT and CDR2 is YYEEEE. The CDR3 coding sequence is TGTGCCAGCAGCCCTTTTGCGGGAGTATCTTGCAATGAGCAGTTCTTC. It encodes CASSPFAGVSCNEQFF.

V gene TRBV6-1 combines with J gene TRBJ1-5, with 7 bases matching TRBD1. Per the germline V gene, CDR1 is MNHNS and CDR2 is SASEGT. J lost 6 bases, V lost 7 bases, and 6 bases had no gene match. The CDR3 is 13 amino acids. CDR3 region: CASTLTGFQPQHF. The CDR3 bases are TGTGCCAGCACCCTGACAGGGTTTCAGCCCCAGCATTTT.

The chain is built from TRBV19 and TRBJ2-4, with 7 bases that match TRBD2. The V gene's germline CDR1 is LNHDA and CDR2 SQIVND (reference sequence). The CDR3 is made up of 15 amino acids. V was clipped by 6 bases and J by 0 bases; unmatched bases: 5. CDR3 nucleotide sequence: TGTGCCAGTAGACAACGGGGGGAAGCCAAAAACATTCAGTACTTC. It yields the protein CASRQRGEAKNIQYF.

V is TRBV2 and J is TRBJ1-2; 7 positions agree with TRBD1. The CDR3 runs 13 residues. The germline gives CDR1 SNHLY, CDR2 FYNNEI. V dropped 4 bases and J dropped 8; count of bases not matched to a gene: 7. The CDR3 is CASSGQGRGGYTF. The CDR3 DNA sequence: TGTGCCAGCAGTGGACAGGGTCGTGGGGGCTACACCTTC. Complete variable domain (other parts from reference TRBV2 and TRBJ1-2): EPEVTQTPSHQVTQMGQEVILRCVPISNHLYFYWYRQILGQKVEFLVSFYNNEISEKSEIFDDQFSVERPDGSNFTLKIRSTKLEDSAMYFCASSGQGRGGYTFGSGTRLTVV.

Details on this clone: Other DNA sequences from this sample encode an identical CDR3 as well. This chain connects TRBV5-1 to TRBJ2-3; D is undetermined. CDR1 is SGHRS, CDR2 YFSETQ, per germline. This CDR3 is built from 13 residues. The germline V and J ends were trimmed by 0 bases and 3 bases, with 5 bases remaining between them. The CDR3 reads CASSLVGTDTQYF. In DNA, the CDR3 is TGCGCCAGCAGCTTGGTAGGGACAGATACGCAGTATTTT.

The chain is built from TRBV5-5 and TRBJ2-7; TRBD1 matches 10 bases. Trimming took 3 bases from V and 0 from J; bases not matched to a gene: 9. CDR3 length: 17 amino acids. The germline V gene has CDR1 SGHKS and CDR2 YYEKEE (reference sequence). CDR3 protein: CASSWALTGGVSYEQYF. In DNA form, the CDR3 reads TGTGCCAGCAGCTGGGCCCTGACAGGGGGCGTCTCCTACGAGCAGTACTTC.